This T cell receptor beta chain comes out of a study of Ad26.COV2.S vaccination and SARS-CoV-2 variants (dated by TCRdb to the early 2020s). Turning to the overall study: Vaccine-arm donors came from COV1001, a multicentre, randomized, double-blind, placebo-controlled phase I-IIa trial of Ad26.COV2.S in healthy adults. Ad26.COV2.S was given intramuscularly at 5x10^10 or 1x10^11 viral particles, as a single shot or as two shots 56 days apart. A total of 32 samples were included in the TCR-sequenced set, comprising some 20 Ad26.COV2.S vaccine recipients, 5 placebo recipients and 8 SARS-CoV-2 convalescent individuals. Trial participants were randomized into five groups of five: low-dose or high-dose Ad26.COV2.S given once or twice, or placebo on both occasions. Investigators did not know the trial group allocation while performing experiments and assessing outcomes. Sequencing of the TCRbeta repertoire served to evaluate the specificity and breadth of SARS-CoV-2-reactive T cell receptors following Ad26.COV2.S vaccination. Summary of the overall study and its limitations: Comparing responses between vaccine doses or regimens was not something the study was powered to do. Substantial breadth of spike-specific CD8+ and CD4+ T cell responses was reported after vaccination. Vaccine and placebo recipients had similar non-spike TCR breadth, a finding consistent with the vaccine containing only spike. It was noted by the authors that total T cell responses may have been underestimated by the TCR breadth and depth analyses. Spike-specific TCR breadth was higher in Ad26.COV2.S recipients than in placebo recipients (P = 0.0014).

V gives up 6 bases and J gives up 0 bases, and the segment between their germline ends measures 3 bases. The germline V gene yields MNHEY for CDR1 and SVGAGI for CDR2. The CDR3 has 12 amino acids, counting the end cysteine and phenylalanine. The CDR3 DNA has 36 bases and is translated from base 1. Read against the paper, the sample's treatment or condition label means: 19 received Ad26.COV2.S at low or high dose, single or two shots; about five received placebo; per-sample allocation not given. Repertoires of vaccine and placebo recipients were sequenced from samples taken on day 63 after the first injection. In Cohort 1b, about 27 adults aged 18-55 years were enrolled at a single site in Boston, USA, between 29 July and 7 August 2020. Ad26.COV2.S consisted of a replication-incompetent adenovirus type 26 vector by which a prefusion-stabilized SARS-CoV-2 spike protein from the original Wuhan strain was expressed.

The immunoSEQ Assay was used to sequence TCRbeta CDR3 regions. After extraction, genomic DNA underwent amplification by bias-controlled multiplex PCR, followed by high-throughput sequencing. From the authors' description of their analysis: To quantify the absolute abundance of every unique TCRbeta CDR3 region, sequences were collapsed and filtered. T cell fraction was estimated by normalizing TCRbeta template counts to usable DNA, which was measured by amplifying reference genes present in all nucleated cells. Repertoire TCRs were annotated as SARS-CoV-2-specific when V gene, CDR3 amino acid sequence and J gene were exactly matched to a known reactive TCR set. MIRA supplied the reference SARS-CoV-2 TCR set, which was filtered for enrichment in COVID-19-positive ImmuneCODE repertoires so that public or cross-reactive TCRs were removed. Drawing on the MIRA antigens, annotated TCRs were analysed further at the level of specific ORF or position within ORF. Breadth was defined as annotated unique rearrangements over total unique productive rearrangements; depth was the summed frequency of those rearrangements. Group comparisons of TCR breadth used two-sided Wilcoxon rank-sum tests. TCRdb stores this immuneACCESS table with in-frame sequences only. Part of the clones is absent; in the studies checked, under half of the shortfall reflects unresolved V genes, and no reason is known for the rest. That table is the source of V, J and clone size, and D and trimming were worked out from the DNA. A total of fewer than 300,000 clones appear in this sample, around 87% of them only once. More than 2.5% of the sample lies in the top ten.

A word on this clone: It lacks a known antigen. Per-base quality was not reported, and no clone a single base away is much larger than it.

Here the sequenced sample was peripheral blood, taken in a trial of Ad26.COV2.S vaccine versus placebo. The chain joins TRBV6-5 to TRBJ1-5; the D segment cannot be called with confidence. This clonotype was sampled from a person between 18 and 65 years old who received the Ad26.COV2.S COVID-19 vaccine or a placebo. CDR3 reads: CASRTSNQPQHF. The bases read TGTGCCAGCAGGACTAGCAATCAGCCCCAGCATTTT.